This TCR beta chain was sequenced for a study of T cells in Graves' hyperthyroidism and ophthalmopathy. Points from the study as a whole: Ophthalmopathy was model-predicted a median approximately 6.9 months pre-onset. Ophthalmopathy and stable hyperthyroidism were told apart by a 13 V-J model. Blood held most thyroid clonotypes expanded above 0.001 frequency.

RNA transcripts were the template for amplifying TCR beta CDR3 regions. The TCR CDR3 first-round RT-PCR relied on the HTBI primer set. TCRdb re-analysed the multiplex PCR reads in MiXCR, keeping a single row per CDR3 protein. The sample contains almost 250,000 distinct CDR3 sequences, almost 25% of which appear only once. This clonotype was observed many times. What it binds is not known. The CDR3 has 12 amino acids. Per germline, CDR1 MNHEY and CDR2 SMNVEV (reference sequence). V was shortened by 5 bases and J by 10 bases, with 15 bases between the two germline ends. The chain combines TRBV27 with TRBJ2-7; D remains unclear. Sequencing was carried out using blood. The clonotype originates from a woman in her 40s with Graves' ophthalmopathy. The CDR3 bases are TGTGCCAGCAGTCCGTCCACGGGCGAACAGTACTTC. This gives the protein CASSPSTGEQYF.